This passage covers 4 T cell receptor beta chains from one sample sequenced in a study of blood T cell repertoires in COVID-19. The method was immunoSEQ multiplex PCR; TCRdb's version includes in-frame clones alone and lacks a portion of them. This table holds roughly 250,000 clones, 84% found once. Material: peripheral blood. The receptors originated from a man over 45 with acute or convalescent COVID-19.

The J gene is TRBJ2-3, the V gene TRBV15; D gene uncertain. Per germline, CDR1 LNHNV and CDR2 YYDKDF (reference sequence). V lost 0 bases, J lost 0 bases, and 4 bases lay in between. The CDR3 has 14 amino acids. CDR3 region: CATSRDPSTDTQYF. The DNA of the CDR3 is TGTGCCACCAGCAGAGATCCAAGCACAGATACGCAGTATTTT.

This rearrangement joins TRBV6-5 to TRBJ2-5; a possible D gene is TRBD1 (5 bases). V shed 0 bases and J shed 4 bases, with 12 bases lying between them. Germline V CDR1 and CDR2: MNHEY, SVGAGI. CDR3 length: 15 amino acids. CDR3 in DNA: TGTGCCAGCAGTTACTCGTTTAGCACAGGAGAGACCCAGTACTTC. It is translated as CASSYSFSTGETQYF.

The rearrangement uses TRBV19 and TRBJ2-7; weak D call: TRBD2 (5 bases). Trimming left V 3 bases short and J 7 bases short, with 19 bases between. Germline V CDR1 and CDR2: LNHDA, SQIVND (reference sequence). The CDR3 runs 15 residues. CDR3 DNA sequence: TGTGCCAGTAGTATCGGGTTGGGGAGTGGCTTGGAGCAGTACTTC. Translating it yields CASSIGLGSGLEQYF.

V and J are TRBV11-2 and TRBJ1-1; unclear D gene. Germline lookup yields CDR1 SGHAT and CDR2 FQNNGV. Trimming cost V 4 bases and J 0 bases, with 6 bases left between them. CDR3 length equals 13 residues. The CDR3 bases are TGTGCCAGCAGCTCCGGGGTGAACACTGAAGCTTTCTTT. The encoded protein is CASSSGVNTEAFF. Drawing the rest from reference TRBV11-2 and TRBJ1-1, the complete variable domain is EAGVAQSPRYKIIEKRQSVAFWCNPISGHATLYWYQQILGQGPKLLIQFQNNGVVDDSQLPKDRFSAERLKGVDSTLKIQPAKLEDSAVYLCASSSGVNTEAFFGQGTRLTVV.